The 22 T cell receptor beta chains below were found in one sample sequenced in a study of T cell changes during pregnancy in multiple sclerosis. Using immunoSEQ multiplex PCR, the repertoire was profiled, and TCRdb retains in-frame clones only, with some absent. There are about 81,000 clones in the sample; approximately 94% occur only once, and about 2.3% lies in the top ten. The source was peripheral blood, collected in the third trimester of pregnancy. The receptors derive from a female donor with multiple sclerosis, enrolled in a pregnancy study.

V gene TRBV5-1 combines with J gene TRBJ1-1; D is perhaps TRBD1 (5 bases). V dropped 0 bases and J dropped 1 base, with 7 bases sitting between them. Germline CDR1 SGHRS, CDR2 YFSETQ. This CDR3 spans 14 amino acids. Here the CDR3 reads CASSLGQSNTEAFF. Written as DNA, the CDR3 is TGCGCCAGCAGCTTGGGACAGTCGAACACTGAAGCTTTCTTT.

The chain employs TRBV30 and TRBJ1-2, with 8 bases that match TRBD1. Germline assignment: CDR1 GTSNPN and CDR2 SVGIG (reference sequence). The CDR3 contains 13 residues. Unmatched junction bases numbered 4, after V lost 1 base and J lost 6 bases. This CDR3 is CAWSADRENGYTF. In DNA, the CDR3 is TGTGCCTGGAGTGCGGACAGGGAGAATGGCTACACCTTC.

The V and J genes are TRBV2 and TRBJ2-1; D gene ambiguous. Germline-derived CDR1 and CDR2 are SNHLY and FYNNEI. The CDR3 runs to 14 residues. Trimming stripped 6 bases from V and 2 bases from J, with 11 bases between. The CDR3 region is CASRLGPAYNEQFF. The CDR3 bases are TGTGCCAGCAGGCTGGGCCCTGCCTACAATGAGCAGTTCTTC.

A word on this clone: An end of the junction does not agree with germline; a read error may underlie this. The CDR3 loop is CASMRGQAPLF. In nucleotides, the CDR3 is TGTGCCAGCATGAGGGGACAGGCGCCACTCTTT. V and J are TRBV2 and TRBJ1-1; 8 bases fit TRBD1. The CDR3 has 11 residues. Germline V CDR1 and CDR2: SNHLY, FYNNEI.

Here the CDR3 reads CASSPRGGRMRAFF. CDR3 nucleotide sequence: TGTGCCAGCAGCCCACGGGGAGGGCGGATGAGAGCTTTCTTT. The rearrangement links TRBV5-6 to TRBJ1-1; D unclear. Germline V gene sequence: CDR1 SGHDT, CDR2 YYEEEE. Trimming left V 4 bases short and J 10 bases short, with 20 bases between. This CDR3 is built from 14 residues.

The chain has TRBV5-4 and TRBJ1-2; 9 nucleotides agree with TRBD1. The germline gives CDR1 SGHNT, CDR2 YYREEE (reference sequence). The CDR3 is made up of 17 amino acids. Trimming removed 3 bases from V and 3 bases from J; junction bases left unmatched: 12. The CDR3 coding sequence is TGTGCCAGCAGCTCCCGGGACAGGGTGGTTGCTGACTATGGCTACACCTTC. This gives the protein CASSSRDRVVADYGYTF.

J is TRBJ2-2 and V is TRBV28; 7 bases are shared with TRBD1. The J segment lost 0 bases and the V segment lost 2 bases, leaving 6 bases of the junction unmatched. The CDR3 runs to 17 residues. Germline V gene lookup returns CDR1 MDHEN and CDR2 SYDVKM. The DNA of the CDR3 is TGTGCCAGCAGTTTAGAGGACAGGCCCGCGAACACCGGGGAGCTGTTTTTT. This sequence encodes CASSLEDRPANTGELFF. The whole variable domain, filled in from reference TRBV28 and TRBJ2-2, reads DVKVTQSSRYLVKRTGEKVFLECVQDMDHENMFWYRQDPGLGLRLIYFSYDVKMKEKGDIPEGYSVSREKKERFSLILESASTNQTSMYLCASSLEDRPANTGELFFGEGSRLTVL.

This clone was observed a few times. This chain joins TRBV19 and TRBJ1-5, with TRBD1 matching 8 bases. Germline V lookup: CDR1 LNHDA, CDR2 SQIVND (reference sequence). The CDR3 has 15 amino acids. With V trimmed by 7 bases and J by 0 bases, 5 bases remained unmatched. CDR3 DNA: TGTGCCAGTACCCTGACAGGGGTTAGCAATCAGCCCCAGCATTTT. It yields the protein CASTLTGVSNQPQHF.

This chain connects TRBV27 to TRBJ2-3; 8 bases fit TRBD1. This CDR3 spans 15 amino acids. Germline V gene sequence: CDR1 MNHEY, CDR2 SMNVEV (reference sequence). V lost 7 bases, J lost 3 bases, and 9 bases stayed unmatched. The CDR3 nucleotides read TGTGCCAGCACCGAGACAGGGGATCGAACAGATACGCAGTATTTT. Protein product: CASTETGDRTDTQYF.

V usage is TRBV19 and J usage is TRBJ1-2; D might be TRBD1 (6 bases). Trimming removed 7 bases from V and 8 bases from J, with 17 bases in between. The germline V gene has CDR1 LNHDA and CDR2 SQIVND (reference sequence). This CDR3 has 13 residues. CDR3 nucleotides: TGTGCCAGTACCGGGACACTTTATAGCGGCTACACCTTC. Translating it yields CASTGTLYSGYTF. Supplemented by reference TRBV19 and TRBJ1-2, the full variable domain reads DGGITQSPKYLFRKEGQNVTLSCEQNLNHDAMYWYRQDPGQGLRLIYYSQIVNDFQKGDIAEGYSVSREKKESFPLTVTSAQKNPTAFYLCASTGTLYSGYTFGSGTRLTVV.

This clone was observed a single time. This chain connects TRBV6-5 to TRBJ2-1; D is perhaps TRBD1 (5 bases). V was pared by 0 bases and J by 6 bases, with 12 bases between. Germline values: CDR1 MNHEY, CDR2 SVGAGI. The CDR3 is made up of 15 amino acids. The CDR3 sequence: CASSYSETVGNEQFF. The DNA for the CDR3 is TGTGCCAGCAGTTACTCGGAGACAGTCGGCAATGAGCAGTTCTTC.

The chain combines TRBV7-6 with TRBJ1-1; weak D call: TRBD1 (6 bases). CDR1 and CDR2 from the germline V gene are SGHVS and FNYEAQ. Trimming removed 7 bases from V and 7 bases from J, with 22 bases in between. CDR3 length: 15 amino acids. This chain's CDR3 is CASTPIAPGQHEAFF. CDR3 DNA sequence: TGTGCCAGCACTCCCATCGCCCCCGGACAGCATGAAGCTTTCTTT.

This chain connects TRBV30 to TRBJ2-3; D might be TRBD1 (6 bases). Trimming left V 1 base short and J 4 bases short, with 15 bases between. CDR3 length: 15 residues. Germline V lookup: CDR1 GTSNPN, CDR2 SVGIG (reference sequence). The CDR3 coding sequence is TGTGCCTGGAGTGAAACAGGGAGTCTCGCAGATACGCAGTATTTT. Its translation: CAWSETGSLADTQYF. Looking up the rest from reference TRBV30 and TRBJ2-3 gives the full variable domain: SQTIHQWPATLVQPVGSPLSLECTVEGTSNPNLYWYRQAAGRGLQLLFYSVGIGQISSEVPQNLSASRPQDRQFILSSKKLLLSDSGFYLCAWSETGSLADTQYFGPGTRLTVL.

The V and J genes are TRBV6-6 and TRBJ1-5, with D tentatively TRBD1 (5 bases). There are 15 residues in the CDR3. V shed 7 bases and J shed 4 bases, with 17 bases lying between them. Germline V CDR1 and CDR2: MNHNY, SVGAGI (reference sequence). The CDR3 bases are TGTGCCAGCACCAATAGAGGGGAGGGGAATCAGCCCCAGCATTTT. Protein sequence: CASTNRGEGNQPQHF.

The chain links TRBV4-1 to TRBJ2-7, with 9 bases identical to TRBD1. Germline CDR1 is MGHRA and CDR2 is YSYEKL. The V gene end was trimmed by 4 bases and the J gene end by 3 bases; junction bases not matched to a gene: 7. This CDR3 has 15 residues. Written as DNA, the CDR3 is TGCGCCAGCAGCCTTGGGACAGGGAGGCACTACGAGCAGTACTTC. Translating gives CASSLGTGRHYEQYF.

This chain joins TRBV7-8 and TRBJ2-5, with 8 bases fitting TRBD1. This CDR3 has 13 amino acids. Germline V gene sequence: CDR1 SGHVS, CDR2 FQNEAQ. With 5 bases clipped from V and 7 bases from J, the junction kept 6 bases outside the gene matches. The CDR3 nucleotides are TGTGCCAGCAGCGCAGGGGGCCTCGTGACCCAGTACTTC. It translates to CASSAGGLVTQYF. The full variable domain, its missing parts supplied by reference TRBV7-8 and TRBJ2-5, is GAGVSQSPRYKVAKRGQDVALRCDPISGHVSLFWYQQALGQGPEFLTYFQNEAQLDKSGLPSDRFFAERPEGSVSTLKIQRTQQEDSAVYLCASSAGGLVTQYFGPGTRLLVL.

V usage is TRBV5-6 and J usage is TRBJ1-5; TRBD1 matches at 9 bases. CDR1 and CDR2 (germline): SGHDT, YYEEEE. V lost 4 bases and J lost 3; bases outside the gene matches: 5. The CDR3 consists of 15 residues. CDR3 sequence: CASSTGQGANQPQHF. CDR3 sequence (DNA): TGTGCCAGCAGCACGGGACAGGGCGCCAATCAGCCCCAGCATTTT.

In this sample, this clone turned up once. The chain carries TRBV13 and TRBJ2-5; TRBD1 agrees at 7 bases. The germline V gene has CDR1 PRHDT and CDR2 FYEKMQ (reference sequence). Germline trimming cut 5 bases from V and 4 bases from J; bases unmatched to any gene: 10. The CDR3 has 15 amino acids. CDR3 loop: CASSNGQESSETQYF. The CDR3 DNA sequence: TGTGCCAGCAGCAACGGACAGGAAAGTTCAGAGACCCAGTACTTC.

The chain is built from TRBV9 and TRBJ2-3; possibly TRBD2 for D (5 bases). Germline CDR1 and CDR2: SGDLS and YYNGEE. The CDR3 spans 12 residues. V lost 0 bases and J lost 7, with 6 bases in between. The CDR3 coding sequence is TGTGCCAGCAGCGTAGGAGGGAATACGCAGTATTTT. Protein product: CASSVGGNTQYF.

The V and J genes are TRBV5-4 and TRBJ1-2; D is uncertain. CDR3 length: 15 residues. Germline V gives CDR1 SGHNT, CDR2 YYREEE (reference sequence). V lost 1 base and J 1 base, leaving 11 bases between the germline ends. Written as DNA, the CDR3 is TGTGCCAGCAGCTTGAGCCAGGAGGTTAACTATGGCTACACCTTC. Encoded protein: CASSLSQEVNYGYTF.

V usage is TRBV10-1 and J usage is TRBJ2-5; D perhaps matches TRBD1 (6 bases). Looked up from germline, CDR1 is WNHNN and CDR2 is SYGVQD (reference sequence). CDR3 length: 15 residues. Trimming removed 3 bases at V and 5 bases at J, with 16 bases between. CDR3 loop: CASSEPFTGRETQYF. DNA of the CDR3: TGCGCCAGCAGTGAACCCTTTACAGGGCGGGAGACCCAGTACTTC.

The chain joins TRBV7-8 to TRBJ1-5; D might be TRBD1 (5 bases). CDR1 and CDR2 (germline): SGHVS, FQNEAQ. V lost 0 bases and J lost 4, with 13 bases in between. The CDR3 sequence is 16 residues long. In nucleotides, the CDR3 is TGTGCCAGCAGCTTAGCGTGGGGGGACCAGAATCAGCCCCAGCATTTT. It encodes CASSLAWGDQNQPQHF.